Below are 4 T cell receptor beta chains sequenced from a single sample in a study of T cell clonotyping in hematopoietic cell transplantation. Here immunoSEQ multiplex PCR was the method, and the copy in TCRdb shows in-frame clones only, minus some. This sample has about 14,000 clones; less than 98% occur once, and the top ten carry over 4%. The sample was peripheral blood mononuclear cells, taken 30 days after allogeneic stem cell transplant. The receptors stem from a female patient aged 50 to 60 who had an allogeneic stem cell transplant from an unrelated donor, so T cells may come from the graft donor. Some clones in this sample may be carry-over from other donors' samples.

V is TRBV5-1 and J is TRBJ2-7; TRBD1 agrees at 7 bases. The CDR3 spans 16 residues. Germline CDR1 is SGHRS and CDR2 is YFSETQ. V lost 1 base, J lost 0 bases, and 7 bases stayed unmatched. CDR3 amino acids: CASSLSRAGGSYEQYF. CDR3 DNA sequence: TGCGCCAGCAGCTTGAGCCGGGCAGGGGGCTCCTACGAGCAGTACTTC.

The count of this clone is one. The rearrangement joins TRBV7-9 to TRBJ2-3; no reliable D call. The CDR3 has 12 amino acids. Trimming shortened V by 4 bases and J by 5 bases, and 7 bases separated the two germline ends. The germline CDR1 and CDR2 sequences are SEHNR and FQNEAQ (reference sequence). The CDR3 DNA is TGTGCCAGCAGCTCTGTACGAGATACGCAGTATTTT. This translates into CASSSVRDTQYF.

This clone was seen once. The chain uses TRBV18 and TRBJ2-7, with 7 bases that match TRBD2. V lost 2 bases and J lost 5; bases outside the gene matches: 3. The length of the CDR3 is 13 residues. CDR1 is KGHSH and CDR2 is LQKENI in the germline V gene. CDR3 residues: CASSPGRGDEQYF. CDR3 nucleotide sequence: TGTGCCAGCTCACCAGGGAGGGGCGACGAGCAGTACTTC.

The CDR3 nucleotides read TGTGCCAGCAGTCGGAGGGCTGAAGCTTTCTTT. Translation gives CASSRRAEAFF. This rearrangement joins TRBV5-6 to TRBJ1-1; D unresolved. The CDR3 has 11 amino acids. Trimming stripped 5 bases from V and 6 bases from J, with 8 bases between. Germline assignment: CDR1 SGHDT and CDR2 YYEEEE.